These 12 T cell receptor beta chains were all obtained from the same sample, sequenced in a study of blood T cells in healthy people across ages. Primed by a sample-barcoded 5' primer and a J-beta primer mix, a second PCR proceeded for 7 to 11 cycles. TCRdb itself ran the 5' RACE reads through MiXCR, one entry per CDR3 protein. The data contain about 600,000 distinct CDR3 sequences, around 50% of them singletons. Sequencing was done on a sample of blood. All receptors derive from a man older than 75 in good health.

V is TRBV6-2 or TRBV6-3 and J is TRBJ2-1, with D perhaps TRBD2 (6 bases). Trimming took 6 bases from V and 12 from J, leaving 27 bases between them. The length of the CDR3 is 16 residues. Germline-derived CDR1 and CDR2 are MNHEY and SVGEGT. CDR3 in DNA: TGTGCCAGCAGGCCCACCGGGGCCACCGGGAGCGGTGGGCAGTTCTTC. It translates to CASRPTGATGSGGQFF.

The chain couples TRBV27 to TRBJ1-2; 10 bases fit TRBD1. CDR1 is MNHEY, CDR2 SMNVEV, per germline (reference sequence). The CDR3 covers 15 residues. V trimming: 6 bases; J trimming: 7 bases; junction bases outside the gene matches: 11. CDR3 loop: CASRPQLGQGIGYTF. Here the CDR3 DNA reads TGTGCCAGCAGACCCCAACTGGGACAGGGGATTGGCTACACCTTC.

The chain recombines TRBV2 with TRBJ1-1; maybe TRBD1 (5 bases). The CDR3 runs to 13 residues. CDR1 SNHLY and CDR2 FYNNEI come from the germline V gene. The V and J ends lost 6 bases and 10 bases respectively, with 18 bases between them. The CDR3 sequence is CASRVLGGGLAFF. CDR3 DNA sequence: TGTGCCAGCAGGGTGCTCGGCGGGGGACTAGCTTTCTTT.

This clonotype turned up a few times. V usage is TRBV20-1 and J usage is TRBJ2-7, with 9 bases that match TRBD1. This CDR3 region has 15 residues. The junction had 10 bases not matched to a gene; V was cut back by 3 bases and J by 4 bases. Germline CDR1 reads DFQATT; CDR2 reads SNEGSKA (reference sequence). CDR3 coding DNA: TGCAGTGCTAGGGCCGGGACAGGGAAGGGATACGAGCAGTACTTC. Its translation is CSARAGTGKGYEQYF.

This chain connects TRBV20-1 to TRBJ2-7; D is ambiguous. The CDR3 runs 11 residues. Germline-derived CDR1 and CDR2 are DFQATT and SNEGSKA (reference sequence). The V end lost 5 bases, the J end lost 12 bases, and 17 bases lay between the germline ends. The CDR3 region has the DNA TGCAGTGCTCCCTCGACCCGGGTTCGGTACTTC. This gives the protein CSAPSTRVRYF.

This chain connects TRBV24-1 to TRBJ2-2; D perhaps matches TRBD2 (6 bases). V shed 4 bases and J shed 4 bases, with 9 bases lying between them. CDR3 length: 14 residues. Germline CDR1 KGHDR, CDR2 SFDVKD. CDR3 residues: CATSEPGGTGELFF. CDR3 coding DNA: TGTGCCACCAGTGAACCCGGGGGCACCGGGGAGCTGTTTTTT.

J is TRBJ1-2 and V is TRBV5-1, with TRBD1 identical over 9 bases. The V gene end was trimmed by 7 bases and the J gene end by 2 bases; junction bases not matched to a gene: 9. CDR1 and CDR2 (germline): SGHRS, YFSETQ. The CDR3 has 15 residues. The CDR3 sequence: CASSPSGTGNYGYTF. The CDR3 DNA is TGCGCCAGCTCCCCTTCCGGGACAGGGAACTATGGCTACACCTTC. Drawing the rest from reference TRBV5-1 and TRBJ1-2, the complete variable domain is KAGVTQTPRYLIKTRGQQVTLSCSPISGHRSVSWYQQTPGQGLQFLFEYFSETQRNKGNFPGRFSGRQFSNSRSEMNVSTLELGDSALYLCASSPSGTGNYGYTFGSGTRLTVV.

The rearrangement joins TRBV12-3 or TRBV12-4 to TRBJ2-7; weak D call: TRBD1 (5 bases). The V and J ends lost 7 bases and 0 bases respectively, with 13 bases between them. This CDR3 spans 14 amino acids. CDR3 region: CASTIQGRSYEQYF. The DNA of the CDR3 is TGTGCCAGCACCATTCAGGGTCGCTCCTACGAGCAGTACTTC.

This clonotype was seen only a few times. The J gene is TRBJ2-5, the V gene TRBV27, with 8 bases that match TRBD1. The J call may be in error: the DNA end matches TRBJ2-7 better. CDR3 size: 13 residues. CDR1 is MNHEY, CDR2 SMNVEV, per germline (reference sequence). Written as DNA, the CDR3 is TGTGCCAGCAGTTTATCGGACAGGGACGAGCAGTACTTC. This encodes CASSLSDRDEQYF.

V and J are TRBV28 and TRBJ2-1, with D perhaps assigned TRBD1 or TRBD2 (5 bases each). The end of the DNA fits TRBJ2-7 better, so the J call may be wrong. The CDR3 length is 15 residues. Germline CDR1 is MDHEN and CDR2 is SYDVKM. As DNA, the CDR3 is TGTGCCAGCACGCCAGGGAGCACGCCCTACAATGAGCAGTACTTC. This codes for CASTPGSTPYNEQYF.

This clonotype was counted only a few times. The chain joins TRBV4-3 to TRBJ2-7; weak D call: TRBD2 (5 bases). Per germline, CDR1 LGHNA and CDR2 YSLEER. Trimming stripped 1 base from V and 0 bases from J, with 7 bases between. CDR3 length: 14 residues. CDR3 loop: CASSQVSASYEQYF. As DNA, the CDR3 is TGCGCCAGCAGCCAAGTTAGCGCCTCCTACGAGCAGTACTTC.

The V and J genes are TRBV20-1 and TRBJ2-7; 16 positions match TRBD2. J lost 6 bases, V lost 5 bases, and 4 bases had no gene match. Germline V gene lookup returns CDR1 DFQATT and CDR2 SNEGSKA (reference sequence). The CDR3 has 14 amino acids. The CDR3 loop reads CSAYGTSGRAEQYF. The CDR3 nucleotides read TGCAGTGCTTACGGGACTAGCGGGAGGGCCGAGCAGTACTTC.